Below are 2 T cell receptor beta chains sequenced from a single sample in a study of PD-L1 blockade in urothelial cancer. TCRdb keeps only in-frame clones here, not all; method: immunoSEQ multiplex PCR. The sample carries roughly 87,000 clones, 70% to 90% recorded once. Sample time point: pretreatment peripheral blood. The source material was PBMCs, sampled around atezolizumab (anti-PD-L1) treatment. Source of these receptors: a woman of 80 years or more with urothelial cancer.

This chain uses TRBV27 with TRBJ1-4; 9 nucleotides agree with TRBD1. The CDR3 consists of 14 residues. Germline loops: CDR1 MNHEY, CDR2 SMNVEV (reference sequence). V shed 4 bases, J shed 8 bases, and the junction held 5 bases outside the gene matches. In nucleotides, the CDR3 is TGTGCCAGCAGTTCCGGGACAGGGAGGGAAAAACTGTTTTTT. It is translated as CASSSGTGREKLFF.

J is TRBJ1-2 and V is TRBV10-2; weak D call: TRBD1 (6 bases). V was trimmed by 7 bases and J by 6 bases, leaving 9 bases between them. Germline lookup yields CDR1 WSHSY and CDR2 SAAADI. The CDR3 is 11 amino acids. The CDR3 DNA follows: TGCGCCAGCACGCAGGGGAATGGCTACACCTTC. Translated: CASTQGNGYTF.